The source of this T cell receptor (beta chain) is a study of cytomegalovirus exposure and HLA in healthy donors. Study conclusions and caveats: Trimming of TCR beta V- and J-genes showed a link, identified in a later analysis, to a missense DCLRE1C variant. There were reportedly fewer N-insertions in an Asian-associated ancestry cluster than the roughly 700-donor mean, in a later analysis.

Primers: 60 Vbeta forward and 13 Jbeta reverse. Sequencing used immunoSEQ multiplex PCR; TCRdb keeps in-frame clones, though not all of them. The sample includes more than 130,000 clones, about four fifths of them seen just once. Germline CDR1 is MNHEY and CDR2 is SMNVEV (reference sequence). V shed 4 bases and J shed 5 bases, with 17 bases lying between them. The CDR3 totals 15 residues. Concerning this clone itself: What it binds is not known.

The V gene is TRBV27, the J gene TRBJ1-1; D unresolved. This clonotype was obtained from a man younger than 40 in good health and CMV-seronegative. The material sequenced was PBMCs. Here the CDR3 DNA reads TGTGCCAGCAGTTATGGAGCTTCCCGAGTTACTGAAGCTTTCTTT. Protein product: CASSYGASRVTEAFF.